The 6 T cell receptor beta chains below all came from one sample that was sequenced in a study of long-term antiretroviral therapy in people with HIV. They ran version v3.0 of the immunoSEQ assay at survey level. The data were produced by immunoSEQ multiplex PCR, yet TCRdb's version contains in-frame clones alone and is incomplete. Found here are 33,000 or so clones, 95% to 98% of them singletons; the top ten hold 1.5% to 2%. The source was unsorted PBMCs, collected 7.6 years after starting antiretroviral therapy. All receptors derive from a young man with HIV.

The chain has TRBV30 and TRBJ1-1, with unresolved D. Germline-derived CDR1 and CDR2 are GTSNPN and SVGIG (reference sequence). V dropped 0 bases and J dropped 8 bases, with 13 bases sitting between them. The length of the CDR3 is 13 residues. CDR3 amino acids: CAWSVRGRGEAFF. CDR3 DNA: TGTGCCTGGAGTGTACGCGGGCGTGGGGAAGCTTTCTTT.

The chain is built from TRBV4-3 and TRBJ2-1, with TRBD1 as a possible D gene (6 bases). The CDR3 totals 16 residues. V lost 0 bases and J lost 6, with 15 bases in between. Germline CDR1 and CDR2: LGHNA and YSLEER. The DNA for the CDR3 is TGCGCCAGCAGCCAAGATCCGACCGGACAGCTCAATGAGCAGTTCTTC. Translation: CASSQDPTGQLNEQFF.

This chain joins TRBV30 and TRBJ1-1; no firm D call. The V and J ends lost 2 bases and 1 base respectively, with 5 bases between them. From germline, CDR1 is GTSNPN and CDR2 SVGIG (reference sequence). The CDR3 totals 12 residues. DNA of the CDR3: TGTGCCTGGAGTCCCCCGAACACTGAAGCTTTCTTT. Translated: CAWSPPNTEAFF. Using reference TRBV30 and TRBJ1-1 for the parts outside the CDR3, the full variable domain is SQTIHQWPATLVQPVGSPLSLECTVEGTSNPNLYWYRQAAGRGLQLLFYSVGIGQISSEVPQNLSASRPQDRQFILSSKKLLLSDSGFYLCAWSPPNTEAFFGQGTRLTVV.

The J gene is TRBJ2-7, the V gene TRBV2, with D tentatively TRBD1 (5 bases). With 4 bases removed from V and 0 bases from J, the gap between germline ends came to 16 bases. This CDR3 has 16 residues. Germline CDR1 SNHLY, CDR2 FYNNEI. In nucleotides, the CDR3 is TGTGCCAGCAGTGCGAATCACAGGCAGAGCTCCTACGAGCAGTACTTC. This translates into CASSANHRQSSYEQYF.

V gene TRBV7-9 combines with J gene TRBJ1-2; no definite D call. CDR1 and CDR2 from the germline V gene are SEHNR and FQNEAQ (reference sequence). Trimming took 2 bases from V and 2 from J, leaving 12 bases between them. CDR3 length: 15 residues. CDR3 nucleotide sequence: TGTGCCAGCAGCTTAACGCCCTTCGGCAACTATGGCTACACCTTC. Encoded protein: CASSLTPFGNYGYTF.

The genes are TRBV6-5 and TRBJ1-1; TRBD1 agrees at 7 bases. This CDR3 contains 14 residues. Germline loops: CDR1 MNHEY, CDR2 SVGAGI. The J segment lost 5 bases and the V segment lost 6 bases, leaving 9 bases of the junction unmatched. In DNA form, the CDR3 reads TGTGCCAGCAGAACAGGGGCGGGGGGGACTGAAGCTTTCTTT. Its translation is CASRTGAGGTEAFF.